The 23 T cell receptor beta chains below were found in one sample sequenced in a study of T cells in Graves' hyperthyroidism and ophthalmopathy. RNA transcripts provided the source from which TCR beta CDR3 regions were amplified. Initially, a first-round RT-PCR of the TCR CDR3 employed the HTBI primer set. From the multiplex PCR reads, TCRdb called clonotypes with MiXCR, one entry per CDR3 protein. The table lists fewer than 400,000 distinct CDR3 sequences, about 25% of them singletons. Sequencing used blood. The receptors derive from a man aged 50 to 59 with Graves' hyperthyroidism.

This clonotype occurred many times. The V call is TRBV11-2, the J call TRBJ2-7; either TRBD1 or TRBD2 may supply D (5 bases each). Germline CDR1 SGHAT, CDR2 FQNNGV. Trimming shortened V by 1 base and J by 4 bases, and 17 bases separated the two germline ends. The CDR3 loop spans 16 amino acids. DNA of the CDR3: TGTGCCAGCAGCTTAGGCCGGGGCGAGGTTCAATACGAGCAGTACTTC. The encoded protein is CASSLGRGEVQYEQYF.

The chain carries TRBV3-1 and TRBJ2-1; D is ambiguous. V was pared by 0 bases and J by 10 bases, with 10 bases between. Germline V gene lookup returns CDR1 LGHDT and CDR2 YNNKEL (reference sequence). The CDR3 totals 13 residues. CDR3 residues: CASSQDPRAEQFF. CDR3 coding DNA: TGTGCCAGCAGCCAAGATCCACGGGCCGAGCAGTTCTTC.

The chain uses TRBV5-1 and TRBJ1-1; tentatively, D is TRBD1 (6 bases). Per germline, CDR1 SGHRS and CDR2 YFSETQ. The CDR3 totals 14 residues. The ends were cut back, 4 bases at V and 11 bases at J, with 21 bases in the middle. The CDR3 bases are TGCGCCAGCAGCCCCCGGAGGGGGGTTGACCCCGCTTTCTTT. It codes for CASSPRRGVDPAFF.

V gene TRBV6-1 combines with J gene TRBJ2-3, with 13 bases that match TRBD2. The CDR3 sequence is 19 residues long. Looked up from germline, CDR1 is MNHNS and CDR2 is SASEGT. Trimming took 1 base from V and 0 from J; bases not matched to a gene: 7. In DNA, the CDR3 is TGTGCCAGCAGTGAAGTATGGACTAGCGGGGGTCCTAGCACAGATACGCAGTATTTT. It codes for CASSEVWTSGGPSTDTQYF.

In its sample, this clonotype was seen many times. The rearrangement uses TRBV7-9 and TRBJ2-5; 7 bases align to TRBD1. Trimming removed 5 bases from V and 0 bases from J; junction bases left unmatched: 9. Germline loops: CDR1 SEHNR, CDR2 FQNEAQ (reference sequence). This CDR3 is built from 16 residues. DNA of the CDR3: TGTGCCAGCAGCCACCGACAGGGAGTGGACCAAGAGACCCAGTACTTC. Its protein is CASSHRQGVDQETQYF.

The rearrangement joins TRBV3-1 to TRBJ2-1, with TRBD2 matching 7 bases. Germline lookup yields CDR1 LGHDT and CDR2 YNNKEL (reference sequence). Unmatched junction bases numbered 18, after V lost 3 bases and J lost 4 bases. The CDR3 totals 19 residues. CDR3 DNA sequence: TGTGCCAGCAGCCAGTCCTCTTCCCCCCTAGCGGAAGAGTACAATGAGCAGTTCTTC. It translates to CASSQSSSPLAEEYNEQFF.

This clonotype turned up a few times. J is TRBJ2-3 and V is TRBV12-5, with D hard to call. The V and J ends lost 3 bases and 4 bases respectively, with 20 bases between them. Per the germline V gene, CDR1 is LGHNT and CDR2 is FRNRAP. This CDR3 region has 17 residues. The CDR3 spells CASGFNLAPRPPDTQYF. CDR3 DNA sequence: TGTGCTAGTGGTTTTAATTTGGCCCCCCGGCCCCCAGATACGCAGTATTTT.

At least ten counts were recorded for this clonotype. V usage is TRBV20-1 and J usage is TRBJ1-2; TRBD1 might be the D (6 bases). The CDR3 is 14 residues long. Trimming removed 4 bases at V and 2 bases at J, with 14 bases between. Germline V CDR1 and CDR2: DFQATT, SNEGSKA (reference sequence). CDR3 in amino acids: CSAILTGQNYGYTF. CDR3 coding DNA: TGCAGTGCTATCTTGACGGGACAAAACTATGGCTACACCTTC.

The V gene is TRBV7-8, the J gene TRBJ2-1; no definite D call. Germline V CDR1 and CDR2: SGHVS, FQNEAQ. The CDR3 loop spans 15 amino acids. With 8 bases removed from V and 0 bases from J, the gap between germline ends came to 14 bases. CDR3 sequence reads: CASRTRASSYNEQFF. The CDR3 DNA reads as TGTGCCAGCCGCACGCGAGCTAGCTCCTACAATGAGCAGTTCTTC.

This clonotype occurred a few times. This sequence joins TRBV5-1 and TRBJ2-1; 7 positions agree with TRBD2. CDR1 and CDR2 from the germline V gene are SGHRS and YFSETQ. Trimming at V came to 1 base and at J to 7 bases, leaving 2 bases not matched to a gene. The CDR3 loop spans 13 amino acids. The CDR3 sequence is CASSLWGGNEQFF. CDR3 nucleotide sequence: TGCGCCAGCAGCTTGTGGGGGGGGAATGAGCAGTTCTTC.

This clonotype appeared many times. The V call is TRBV6-2 or TRBV6-3, the J call TRBJ2-3; tentative D call: TRBD2 (7 bases). CDR3 length equals 15 residues. Per the germline V gene, CDR1 is MNHEY and CDR2 is SVGEGT. Trimming stripped 7 bases from V and 8 bases from J, with 22 bases between. DNA for the CDR3: TGTGCCAGCAACCCCTGGGCGGGGGCCCTCGGTACGCAGTATTTT. It yields the protein CASNPWAGALGTQYF.

This clonotype appeared many times. The CDR3 bases are TGTGCCAGCAGCCGCGACATAAACTACGAGCAGTACTTC. As protein: CASSRDINYEQYF. This chain connects TRBV3-1 to TRBJ2-7, with no clear D. The CDR3 consists of 13 residues. V was trimmed by 4 bases and J by 3 bases, leaving 10 bases between them. Germline V gene lookup returns CDR1 LGHDT and CDR2 YNNKEL (reference sequence).

The genes are TRBV7-9 and TRBJ2-1; 9 positions match TRBD1. In germline, CDR1 is SEHNR, CDR2 FQNEAQ (reference sequence). J gave up 0 bases and V 5 bases, and 5 bases lay outside the gene matches. The CDR3 is made up of 16 amino acids. The CDR3 coding sequence is TGTGCCAGCAGCCCCGGACAGGGGAGCTCCTACAATGAGCAGTTCTTC. Residues: CASSPGQGSSYNEQFF.

This CDR3 reads CSVGTYEQFF. The CDR3 bases are TGCAGCGTTGGGACTTATGAGCAGTTCTTC. The rearrangement uses TRBV29-1 and TRBJ2-1; weak D call: TRBD2 (5 bases). The CDR3 runs to 10 residues. Trimming took 4 bases from V and 8 from J, leaving 6 bases between them. The germline V gene encodes CDR1 SQVTM and CDR2 ANQGSEA.

The chain is built from TRBV12-5 and TRBJ1-1, with no clear D. In germline, CDR1 is LGHNT, CDR2 FRNRAP. V lost 4 bases and J lost 0, with 6 bases in between. This CDR3 is built from 13 residues. CDR3 nucleotide sequence: TGTGCTAGTGGTTCCCCGCTGAACACTGAAGCTTTCTTT. Translating it yields CASGSPLNTEAFF.

This clonotype was found a few times. The rearrangement joins TRBV20-1 to TRBJ2-3, with TRBD2 matching over 10 bases. V trimming: 0 bases; J trimming: 4 bases; junction bases outside the gene matches: 13. Germline CDR1 reads DFQATT; CDR2 reads SNEGSKA (reference sequence). The CDR3 length is 18 residues. The CDR3 DNA reads TGCAGTGCTAGAGATCTTTGGTCTAGCGGGAGTCCCCCAGATACGCAGTATTTT. This codes for CSARDLWSSGSPPDTQYF.

J is TRBJ1-5 and V is TRBV19, with 10 positions matching TRBD1. CDR1 is LNHDA and CDR2 is SQIVND in the germline V gene (reference sequence). Trimming took 5 bases from V and 4 from J; bases not matched to a gene: 2. The CDR3 contains 14 residues. The CDR3 DNA reads TGTGCCAGTAGTTGGGACAGGGGTAATCAGCCCCAGCATTTT. It codes for CASSWDRGNQPQHF. Full variable domain (remainder filled in from reference TRBV19 and TRBJ1-5): DGGITQSPKYLFRKEGQNVTLSCEQNLNHDAMYWYRQDPGQGLRLIYYSQIVNDFQKGDIAEGYSVSREKKESFPLTVTSAQKNPTAFYLCASSWDRGNQPQHFGDGTRLSIL.

This clonotype was picked up one time. This chain connects TRBV7-2 to TRBJ2-5, with a tentative D call TRBD1 (6 bases). Trimming removed 3 bases from V and 4 bases from J, with 15 bases in between. This CDR3 has 15 residues. CDR1 is SGHTA, CDR2 FQGNSA, per germline. The CDR3 spells CASSLQGLGGETQYF. Here the CDR3 DNA reads TGTGCCAGCAGCTTGCAGGGGCTCGGAGGAGAGACCCAGTACTTC.

The CDR3 nucleotides read TGTGCCAGCAGTACTAGCGGATTAGCCAAAAACATTCAGTACTTC. It encodes CASSTSGLAKNIQYF. The chain has TRBV6-1 and TRBJ2-4; TRBD2 matches 8 bases. The CDR3 length is 15 residues. The ends lost 5 bases at V and 0 bases at J; junction bases unmatched: 3. The germline gives CDR1 MNHNS, CDR2 SASEGT.

The chain couples TRBV28 to TRBJ1-5, with D maybe TRBD1 (5 bases). In germline, CDR1 is MDHEN, CDR2 SYDVKM. The CDR3 extends over 15 amino acids. V dropped 5 bases and J dropped 0 bases, with 11 bases sitting between them. The CDR3, as DNA: TGTGCCAGCAGTCCTCAGGGCTCTAGCAATCAGCCCCAGCATTTT. This encodes CASSPQGSSNQPQHF.

V usage is TRBV5-1 and J usage is TRBJ2-1; D perhaps matches TRBD1 (6 bases). The germline gives CDR1 SGHRS, CDR2 YFSETQ. The V gene lost 4 bases and the J gene lost 1 base, with 15 bases spanning the gap. CDR3 length: 16 residues. The CDR3 here is CASSPGQPLSYNEQFF. CDR3 nucleotide sequence: TGCGCCAGCAGCCCGGGACAACCCCTATCCTACAATGAGCAGTTCTTC.

This clonotype was seen only a few times. The genes are TRBV7-9 and TRBJ1-2; weak D call: TRBD1 (5 bases). Germline V gene lookup returns CDR1 SEHNR and CDR2 FQNEAQ (reference sequence). The CDR3 sequence is 12 residues long. With 7 bases removed from V and 3 bases from J, the gap between germline ends came to 9 bases. CDR3 in DNA: TGTGCCAGCACCAGGGATTACTATGGCTACACCTTC. Protein product: CASTRDYYGYTF.

The V gene is TRBV2, the J gene TRBJ1-5; 9 nucleotides agree with TRBD1. Trimming at V came to 5 bases and at J to 0 bases, leaving 2 bases not matched to a gene. CDR1 SNHLY and CDR2 FYNNEI come from the germline V gene. This CDR3 comprises 15 residues. The CDR3 region is CASSRQGVSNQPQHF. The CDR3 DNA is TGTGCCAGCAGTCGACAGGGGGTTAGCAATCAGCCCCAGCATTTT. Based on the CDR3 plus reference TRBV2 and TRBJ1-5, the full variable domain is EPEVTQTPSHQVTQMGQEVILRCVPISNHLYFYWYRQILGQKVEFLVSFYNNEISEKSEIFDDQFSVERPDGSNFTLKIRSTKLEDSAMYFCASSRQGVSNQPQHFGDGTRLSIL.